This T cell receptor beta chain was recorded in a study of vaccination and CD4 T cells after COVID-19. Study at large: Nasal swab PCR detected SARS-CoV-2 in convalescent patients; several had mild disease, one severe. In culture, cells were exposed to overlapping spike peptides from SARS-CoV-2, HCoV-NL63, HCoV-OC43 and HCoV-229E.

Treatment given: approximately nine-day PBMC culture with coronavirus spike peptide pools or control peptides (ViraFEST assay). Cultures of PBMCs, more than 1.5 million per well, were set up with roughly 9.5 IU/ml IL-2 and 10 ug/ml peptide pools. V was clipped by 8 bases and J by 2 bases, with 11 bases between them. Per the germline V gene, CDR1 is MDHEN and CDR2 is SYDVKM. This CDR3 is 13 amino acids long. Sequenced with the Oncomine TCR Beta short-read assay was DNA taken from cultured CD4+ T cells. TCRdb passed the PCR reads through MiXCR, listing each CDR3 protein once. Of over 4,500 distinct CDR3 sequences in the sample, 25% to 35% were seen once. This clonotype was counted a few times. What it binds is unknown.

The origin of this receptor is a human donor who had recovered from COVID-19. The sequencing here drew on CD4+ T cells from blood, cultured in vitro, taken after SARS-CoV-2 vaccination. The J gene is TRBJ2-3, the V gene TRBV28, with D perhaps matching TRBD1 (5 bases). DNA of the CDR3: TGTGCCAGCCTGACAGCAGACACAGATACGCAGTATTTT. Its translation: CASLTADTDTQYF.